This TCR beta chain was captured in a study of cytomegalovirus exposure and HLA in healthy donors. General study results and limits: Being productive about 87% or about 30% of the time was typical of most TCR beta V segments in an earlier analysis. It was reported in a later analysis that an Asian-associated ancestry cluster showed fewer N-insertions than the approximately 670-donor mean.

It was with 60 Vbeta and 13 Jbeta primers that the PCR ran. Method: immunoSEQ multiplex PCR; TCRdb's copy keeps in-frame clones and lacks some. Here the sample spans around 200,000 clones, about 80% being singletons. The CDR3 has 15 amino acids. V was pared by 6 bases and J by 4 bases, with 15 bases of the junction left unmatched. In germline, CDR1 is SQVTM, CDR2 ANQGSEA. This clone was counted only a few times. The antigen is not known. Sequenced: PBMCs. This clonotype originated in a woman aged 25 to 39 in good health and CMV-seropositive. The chain carries TRBV29-1 and TRBJ2-7; 7 nucleotides match TRBD1. The CDR3 nucleotides are TGCAGCGTCGAGGACAGGACAAAGAGCAGTTACGAGCAGTACTTC. Translating gives CSVEDRTKSSYEQYF.